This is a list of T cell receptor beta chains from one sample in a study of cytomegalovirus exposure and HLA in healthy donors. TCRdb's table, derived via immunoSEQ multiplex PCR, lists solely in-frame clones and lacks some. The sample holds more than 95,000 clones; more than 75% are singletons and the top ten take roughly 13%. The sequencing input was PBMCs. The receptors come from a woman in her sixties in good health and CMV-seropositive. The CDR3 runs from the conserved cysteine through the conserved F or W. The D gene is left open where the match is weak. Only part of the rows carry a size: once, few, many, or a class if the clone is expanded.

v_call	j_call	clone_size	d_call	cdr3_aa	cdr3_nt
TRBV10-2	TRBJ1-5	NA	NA	CASSPTSNQPQHF	TGCGCCAGCAGCCCCACTAGCAATCAGCCCCAGCATTTC
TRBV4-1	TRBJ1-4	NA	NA	CASSQAGAEKLFF	TGCGCCAGCAGCCAAGCGGGAGCTGAAAAACTGTTTTTT
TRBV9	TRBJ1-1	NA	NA	CASSAGVLRNTEAFF	TGTGCCAGCAGCGCAGGGGTTCTGAGGAACACTGAAGCTTTCTTT
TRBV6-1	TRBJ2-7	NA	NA	CASSTGSYEQYF	TGTGCCAGCAGTACAGGGTCCTACGAGCAGTACTTC
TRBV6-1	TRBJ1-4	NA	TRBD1	CASRGGTGNEKLFF	TGTGCCAGCAGGGGGGGGACAGGGAATGAAAAACTGTTTTTT
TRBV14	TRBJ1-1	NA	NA	CASSPYRGGSTEAFF	TGTGCCAGCAGCCCATATCGAGGGGGTAGCACTGAAGCTTTCTTT
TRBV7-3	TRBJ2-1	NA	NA	CASSSGGPAHEQFF	TGTGCCAGCAGCTCCGGAGGGCCTGCCCATGAGCAGTTCTTC
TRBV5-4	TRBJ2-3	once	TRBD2	CASSSTQSGGDTQYF	TGTGCCAGCAGCTCGACTCAGAGCGGGGGGGATACGCAGTATTTT
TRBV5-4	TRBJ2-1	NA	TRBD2	CATSSGAGGTYNEQFF	TGTGCCACCAGTAGCGGCGCGGGGGGGACCTACAATGAGCAGTTCTTC
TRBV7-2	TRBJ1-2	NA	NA	CASSLVGQGSGYTF	TGTGCCAGCAGCTTAGTAGGGCAGGGTAGTGGCTACACCTTC
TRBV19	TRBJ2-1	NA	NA	CASSRGGGGDNEQFF	TGTGCCAGTAGCAGGGGAGGGGGGGGAGACAATGAGCAGTTCTTC
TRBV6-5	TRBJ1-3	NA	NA	CASRQFIGNTIYF	TGTGCCAGCAGACAGTTCATTGGAAACACCATATATTTT
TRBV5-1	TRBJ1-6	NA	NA	CASSLAGPNYNSPLHF	TGCGCCAGCAGCTTGGCAGGGCCGAACTATAATTCACCCCTCCACTTT
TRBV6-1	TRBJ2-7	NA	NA	CASSYNYEQYF	TGTGCCAGCAGTTATAACTACGAGCAGTACTTC
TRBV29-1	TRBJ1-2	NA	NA	CSVVAANYGYTF	TGCAGCGTTGTTGCGGCCAACTATGGCTACACCTTC
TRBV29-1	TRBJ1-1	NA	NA	CSVVRRQVPGTEAFF	TGCAGCGTTGTTAGGCGACAGGTCCCGGGGACTGAAGCTTTCTTT
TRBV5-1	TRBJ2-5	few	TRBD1	CASSPGTGATLSGTQYF	TGCGCCAGCAGCCCCGGGACAGGGGCAACCCTTTCGGGGACCCAGTACTTC
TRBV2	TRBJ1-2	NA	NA	CASIRQLNYGYTF	TGTGCCAGCATTCGACAGCTAAACTATGGCTACACCTTC
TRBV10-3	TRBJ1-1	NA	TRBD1	CAISGRGGRQGTEAFF	TGTGCCATCAGTGGCAGGGGTGGTAGACAGGGCACTGAAGCTTTCTTT
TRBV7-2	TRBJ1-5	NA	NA	CASSLGQGPAYSNQPQHF	TGTGCCAGCAGCTTAGGTCAGGGCCCCGCTTATAGCAATCAGCCCCAGCATTTT
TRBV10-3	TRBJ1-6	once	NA	CAISRQLLDSPLHF	TGTGCCATATCGCGACAGTTGCTGGACTCACCCCTCCACTTT
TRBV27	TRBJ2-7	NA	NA	CASSSAQGYEQYF	TGTGCCAGCAGTAGTGCCCAGGGTTACGAGCAGTACTTC
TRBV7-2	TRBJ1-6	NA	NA	CASSLVVQSSPLHF	TGTGCCAGCAGCTTAGTGGTTCAGTCTTCACCCCTCCACTTT
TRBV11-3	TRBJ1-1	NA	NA	CASSLSGGATEAFF	TGTGCCAGCAGCTTATCGGGAGGCGCCACTGAAGCTTTCTTT
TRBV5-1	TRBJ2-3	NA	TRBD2	CASSLLAGGFDTQYF	TGCGCCAGCAGCTTACTTGCGGGAGGATTTGATACGCAGTATTTT
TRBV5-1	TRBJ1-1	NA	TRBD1	CASSGDRATEAFF	TGCGCCAGCAGCGGAGACAGGGCCACTGAAGCTTTCTTT
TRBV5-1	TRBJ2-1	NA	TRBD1	CASSGGTGTGYNEQFF	TGCGCCAGCAGCGGCGGCACCGGGACAGGATACAATGAGCAGTTCTTC
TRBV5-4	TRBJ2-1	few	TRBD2	CASSLGITSGGFENEQFF	TGTGCCAGCAGCTTGGGAATTACTAGCGGGGGTTTTGAGAATGAGCAGTTCTTC
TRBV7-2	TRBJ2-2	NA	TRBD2	CASSQGLAGARGGELFF	TGTGCCAGCAGCCAAGGACTAGCGGGAGCTAGGGGCGGGGAGCTGTTCTTT
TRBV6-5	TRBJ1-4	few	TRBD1	CASSRGQGSLEKLFF	TGTGCCAGCAGCCGTGGACAGGGAAGTTTGGAAAAACTGTTTTTT
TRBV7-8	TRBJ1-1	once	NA	CASSLQMILGAVAFF	TGTGCCAGCAGCTTGCAGATGATTTTAGGGGCGGTTGCTTTCTTT
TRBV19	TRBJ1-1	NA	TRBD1	CASSAKRTGNLAEAFF	TGTGCCAGTAGTGCCAAACGGACAGGAAATCTGGCTGAAGCTTTCTTT
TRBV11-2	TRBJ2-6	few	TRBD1	CASSPRTGSGANVLTF	TGTGCCAGCAGCCCTCGGACAGGCTCTGGGGCCAACGTCCTGACTTTC
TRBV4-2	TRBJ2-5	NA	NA	CASSQFPGLQETQYF	TGTGCCAGCAGCCAATTCCCGGGACTTCAAGAGACCCAGTACTTC
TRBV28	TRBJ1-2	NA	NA	CASSWGGIGGYTF	TGTGCCAGCAGCTGGGGGGGGATAGGAGGCTACACCTTC
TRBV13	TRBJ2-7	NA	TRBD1	CASSTGTDYEQYF	TGTGCCAGCAGCACCGGGACAGACTACGAGCAGTACTTC
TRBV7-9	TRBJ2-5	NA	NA	CASSLEPEVQYF	TGTGCCAGCAGCCTCGAGCCCGAAGTCCAGTACTTC
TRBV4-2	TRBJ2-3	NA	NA	CASSQGMEAKDTQYF	TGTGCCAGCAGCCAAGGTATGGAGGCCAAAGATACGCAGTATTTT
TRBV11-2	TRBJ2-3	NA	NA	CASSLNTGVSTDTQYF	TGTGCCAGCAGCTTAAACACCGGGGTTAGCACAGATACGCAGTATTTT
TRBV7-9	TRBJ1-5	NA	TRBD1	CASSWTGDIQPQHF	TGTGCCAGCAGCTGGACAGGGGACATTCAGCCCCAGCATTTT
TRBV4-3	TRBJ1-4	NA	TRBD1	CASSQAVGQGVGELFF	TGCGCCAGCAGCCAAGCGGTGGGACAGGGGGTAGGGGAACTGTTTTTT
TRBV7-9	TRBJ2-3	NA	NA	CASSYGLGTDTQYF	TGTGCCAGCAGCTACGGACTCGGCACAGATACGCAGTATTTT
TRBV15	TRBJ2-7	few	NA	CATRTWGPPYEQYF	TGTGCCACCAGGACGTGGGGGCCACCCTACGAGCAGTACTTC
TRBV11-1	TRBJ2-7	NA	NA	CASSLEPGHTYEQYF	TGTGCCAGCAGCTTAGAACCAGGGCATACCTACGAGCAGTACTTC
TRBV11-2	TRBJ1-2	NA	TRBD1	CASSLILGQGLGYTF	TGTGCCAGCAGCTTAATCCTCGGACAGGGGCTTGGCTACACCTTC
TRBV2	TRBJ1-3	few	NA	CASRTSSGNTIYF	TGTGCCAGCAGAACCAGCTCTGGAAACACCATATATTTT
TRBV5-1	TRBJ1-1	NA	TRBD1	CASSSGQGMNTEAFF	TGCGCCAGCAGCTCGGGACAGGGAATGAACACTGAAGCTTTCTTT
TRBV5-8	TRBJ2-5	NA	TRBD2	CASSLKRGGQETQYF	TGTGCCAGCAGCTTGAAGCGGGGGGGCCAAGAGACCCAGTACTTC
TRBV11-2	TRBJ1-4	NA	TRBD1	CASSPWTGDFATNEKLFF	TGTGCCAGCAGCCCCTGGACAGGGGACTTTGCAACTAATGAAAAACTGTTTTTT
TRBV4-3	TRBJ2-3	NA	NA	CASSPRLGYLTDTQYF	TGCGCCAGCAGCCCCCGACTAGGGTACCTCACAGATACGCAGTATTTT